Reported below is one TCR beta chain. The entry originates in a study of radiation and T cells in renal cell carcinoma. Profiled with immunoSEQ multiplex PCR; TCRdb holds only in-frame clones, not every one. This sample has around 45,000 clones; roughly 80% occur once, and the top ten carry around a quarter. Time point indicated: blood 4 weeks post-SBRT, at nephrectomy. Noted treatment: 15 Gy SBRT to primary tumor, nephrectomy 4 weeks later. Nephrectomy followed 15 Gy stereotactic body radiation by 4 weeks. The CDR3 is made up of 17 amino acids. V was shortened by 10 bases and J by 3 bases, with 28 bases between the two germline ends.

The sequence was obtained from a woman aged 70-85 years with renal cell carcinoma. The sample was blood, taken from a patient whose treatment included radiotherapy and nephrectomy. The chain is built from TRBV23-1 and TRBJ2-7; a weak D match, TRBD2 (7 bases). TRBV23-1 is treated as an ORF (open reading frame) with a function not yet certain. CDR3 residues: CATSFSRGATGCYEQYF. Here the CDR3 DNA reads TGCGCCACTTCGTTCTCCCGGGGGGCCACAGGGTGCTACGAGCAGTACTTC.